The clone carrying this TCR beta chain occurred once. PCR was performed a second time for about 7 to 12 cycles using a sample-barcoded 5' primer and a J-beta primer mix. TCRdb analysed the 5' RACE reads with MiXCR anew, one entry per CDR3 protein. This sample yields about 1.4 million distinct CDR3 sequences, of which around 59% are seen a single time; 6.7% belongs to the top ten. The data stem from a study of blood T cells in healthy people across ages. J lost 4 bases, V lost 4 bases, and 7 bases had no gene match. This CDR3 comprises 15 residues. The germline gives CDR1 SGHDT, CDR2 YYEEEE. The receptor's source is a man younger than 35 in good health. The specimen was blood. The V gene is TRBV5-6, the J gene TRBJ1-2; 10 nucleotides agree with TRBD1. CDR3 DNA sequence: TGTGCCAGCAGCGTCCGGGACAGGGGCCTCTATGGCTACACCTTC. The encoded protein is CASSVRDRGLYGYTF.